These T cell receptor beta chains were read from a single sample in a study of blood T cells in healthy people across ages. TCRdb used MiXCR to reprocess the 5' RACE reads, holding one entry per CDR3 protein. The sample includes 1,100,000 or so distinct CDR3 sequences, roughly 45% seen only once; the top ten take approximately 17%. What was sequenced was blood. Receptor source: a woman aged 60-70 years in good health. Both conserved end residues are part of each CDR3. A D gene is named only where the DNA matches it firmly. Clone size is shown for a subset of rows, as once, few, many or a class of expanded clone.

clone size	D gene	J gene	V gene	CDR3 DNA	CDR3 protein
.	.	TRBJ2-1	TRBV10-3	TGTGCCATCAGTGAGGTTGGGGCTAGCTCCTACAATGAGCAGTTCTTC	CAISEVGASSYNEQFF
.	.	TRBJ1-2	TRBV12-3/TRBV12-4	TGTGCCAGCACCATAGGTAACTATGGCTACACCTTC	CASTIGNYGYTF
.	.	TRBJ2-7	TRBV20-1	TGCAGTGCCAGGCCCGGCCCTACCTCCTACGAGCAGTACTTC	CSARPGPTSYEQYF
.	.	TRBJ1-1	TRBV20-1	TGCAGTGCCTACCGGGACACCGACACTGAAGCTTTCTTT	CSAYRDTDTEAFF
few	.	TRBJ2-1	TRBV7-9	TGTGCCAGCAGCCCTGCGGCGGGCCTATACAATGAGCAGTTCTTC	CASSPAAGLYNEQFF
.	.	TRBJ2-1	TRBV27	TGTGCCAGCAGTTTGTTACCGGGATGGGATGAGCAGTTCTTC	CASSLLPGWDEQFF
many	.	TRBJ1-5	TRBV7-2	TGTGCCAGCAGCCCACAACCCTATAGCAATCAGCCCCAGCATTTT	CASSPQPYSNQPQHF
.	TRBD2	TRBJ2-7	TRBV28	TGTGCCAGCAGTTCGACTTCAGCGGGACGGTACGAGCAGTACTTC	CASSSTSAGRYEQYF
.	.	TRBJ1-5	TRBV7-8	TGTGCCAGCAGCGCACAGGTCGGGCCCCAGCATTTT	CASSAQVGPQHF
.	.	TRBJ2-1	TRBV7-3	TGTGCCAGCAGTCAGGGCCTTAGGGGTGAGCAGTTCTTC	CASSQGLRGEQFF
.	.	TRBJ2-7	TRBV20-1	TGCGGGACTGTCTCCTACAATGAGCAGTACTTC	CGTVSYNEQYF
.	TRBD2	TRBJ2-7	TRBV29-1	TGCAGCGTTGAACGGGTAGCGGGAGTAAAATACGAGCAGTACTTC	CSVERVAGVKYEQYF
many	.	TRBJ2-7	TRBV4-1	TGCGCCAGCAGCCAAGGCCAAACCTACGAGCAGTACTTC	CASSQGQTYEQYF
few	TRBD1	TRBJ2-5	TRBV7-2	TGTGCCAGCAGCCCCTTTGGGACAGGGGGCGAGGAGACCCAGTACTTC	CASSPFGTGGEETQYF
.	.	TRBJ2-1	TRBV7-3	TGTGCCAGCAGCAAGGACAGAGACAATGAGCAGTTCTTC	CASSKDRDNEQFF
few	TRBD2	TRBJ2-3	TRBV29-1	TGCAACATAGCGGGAGGTGTAACAGATACGCAGTATTTT	CNIAGGVTDTQYF
.	TRBD1	TRBJ1-1	TRBV2	TGTGCCAGCACAGGGGGCTTCGACACTGAAGCTTTCTTT	CASTGGFDTEAFF
.	.	TRBJ2-2	TRBV12-3/TRBV12-4	TGTGCCAGCAGCTCCCGAAGTGAGTGGTGGACCGGGGAGCTGTTTTTT	CASSSRSEWWTGELFF
.	.	TRBJ1-2	TRBV14	TGTGCCAGCAGCCAAATGGGGGACTATGGCTACACCTTC	CASSQMGDYGYTF
few	.	TRBJ2-3	TRBV28	TGTGCCAGCACCCCACTTTTAATCACCGTGGCAGATACGCAGTATTTT	CASTPLLITVADTQYF
.	TRBD2	TRBJ2-1	TRBV7-9	TGTGCCAGCAGCTTAAGGGGCGGGAGGGTCGATGAGCAGTTCTTC	CASSLRGGRVDEQFF
.	TRBD1	TRBJ1-1	TRBV29-1	TGCAGCGTCGCGGGGACAGTCACTGAAGCTTTCTTT	CSVAGTVTEAFF
.	TRBD1	TRBJ2-5	TRBV30	TGTGCCTGGAGTGGACAGGGGGAGACCCAGTACTTC	CAWSGQGETQYF
.	.	TRBJ2-3	TRBV4-1	TGCGCCAGCAGCCAAGATCGGGTCTCCACAGATACGCAGTATTTT	CASSQDRVSTDTQYF
.	TRBD2	TRBJ2-7	TRBV12-3/TRBV12-4	TGTGCCAGCAGTCCCACTGGGACTAAGCACGAGCAGTACTTC	CASSPTGTKHEQYF